This T cell receptor beta chain stems from a study of shared clonotypes between healthy human individuals. Concerning this clone itself: The antigen is not known.

Overall study results and limits: Unshared clonotypes carried lower generation probabilities than those common to all four donors.

Libraries were prepared by immunoSEQ multiplex PCR; TCRdb keeps only in-frame clonotypes and omits some of them. This sample has roughly 1 million clones; around 76% occur once, and the top ten carry approximately 1.3%. The study enrolled healthy HIV-negative adults without recent acute infections or vaccinations as donors. Researchers partitioned CD4+ cells into CD45RA+ naive and CD45RA-negative memory subsets. CDR1 SGHTA and CDR2 FQGNSA come from the germline V gene. The V gene lost 2 bases and the J gene lost 3 bases, with 19 bases spanning the gap. The CDR3 covers 17 residues. The clonotype originates from a man aged 18 to 30 in good health. Material: memory CD4+ T cells sorted from blood. Subset of the sample: CD45RA-negative fraction. The rearrangement joins TRBV7-2 to TRBJ1-1; a possible D gene is TRBD1 (6 bases). DNA of the CDR3: TGTGCCAGCAGCTTAAAGTACGAGAACAGGGCTGACACTGAAGCTTTCTTT. This gives the protein CASSLKYENRADTEAFF.